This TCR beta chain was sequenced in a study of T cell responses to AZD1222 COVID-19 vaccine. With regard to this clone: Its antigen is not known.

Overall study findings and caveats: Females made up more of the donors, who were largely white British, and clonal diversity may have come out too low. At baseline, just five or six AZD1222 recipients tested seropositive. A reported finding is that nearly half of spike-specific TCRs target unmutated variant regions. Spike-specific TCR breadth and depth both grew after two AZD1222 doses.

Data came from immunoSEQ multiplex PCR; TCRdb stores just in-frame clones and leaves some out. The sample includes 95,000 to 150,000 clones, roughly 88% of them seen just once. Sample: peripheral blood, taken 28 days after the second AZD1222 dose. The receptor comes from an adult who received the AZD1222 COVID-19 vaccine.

The CDR3 loop reads CASSSNRGVAEAFF. In DNA form, the CDR3 reads TGCGCCAGCAGCTCAAACAGGGGAGTGGCTGAAGCTTTCTTT. The chain carries TRBV5-1 and TRBJ1-1; 7 bases line up with TRBD1. Germline V lookup: CDR1 SGHRS, CDR2 YFSETQ. The CDR3 is made up of 14 amino acids. With 3 bases clipped from V and 6 bases from J, the junction kept 8 bases outside the gene matches.